The 7 T cell receptor beta chains given below trace back to one sample, sequenced in a study of blood T cells in healthy people across ages (dated by TCRdb to 2013 to 2016). Library preparation used 5' RACE. TCRdb shows the sequencer as Illumina HiSeq 2500. The second PCR ran for about 7 to 11 cycles and used a J-beta primer mix along with a sample-barcoded 5' primer. The public sequencing data were trimmed at Q25 with fastp and processed into clonotypes with MiXCR by TCRdb, which kept only in-frame beta chains. CDR3 protein duplicates are merged, each entry listing the most common genes and DNA. For this sample there are about 730,000 distinct CDR3 sequences; about 42% appear just once. The leading ten clones occupy 20% of the sample. What was sequenced was blood. Every receptor here comes from a woman aged 60-75 years in good health.

V usage is TRBV24-1 and J usage is TRBJ2-5, with 13 bases lining up with TRBD2. This CDR3 region has 19 residues. Germline V gene sequence: CDR1 KGHDR, CDR2 SFDVKD. Trimming cost V 5 bases and J 11 bases; bases outside gene matches: 22. CDR3: CATSGPTGTSGTSYNEQYF. As DNA, the CDR3 is TGTGCCACCAGTGGCCCCACCGGGACTAGCGGGACCTCCTACAATGAGCAGTACTTC.

V gene TRBV5-1 combines with J gene TRBJ2-1; D may correspond to TRBD1 or TRBD2 (5 bases each). The V end was cut by 6 bases, the J end by 8 bases, with 15 bases between. Looked up from germline, CDR1 is SGHRS and CDR2 is YFSETQ. CDR3 size: 13 residues. DNA for the CDR3: TGCGCCAGCACCCAAAAGGGGAGAGATGAGCAGTTCTTC. It codes for CASTQKGRDEQFF. Combining the CDR3 with reference TRBV5-1 and TRBJ2-1 gives the whole variable domain KAGVTQTPRYLIKTRGQQVTLSCSPISGHRSVSWYQQTPGQGLQFLFEYFSETQRNKGNFPGRFSGRQFSNSRSEMNVSTLELGDSALYLCASTQKGRDEQFFGPGTRLTVL.

J is TRBJ1-5 and V is TRBV7-9; TRBD1 is a possible D gene (6 bases). Trimming took 8 bases from V and 3 from J, leaving 14 bases between them. Germline V gives CDR1 SEHNR, CDR2 FQNEAQ (reference sequence). This CDR3 is 14 amino acids long. CDR3 bases: TGTGCCAGCCAACGGGACAACCCCAATCAGCCCCAGCATTTT. Translation: CASQRDNPNQPQHF. Drawing the rest from reference TRBV7-9 and TRBJ1-5, the complete variable domain is DTGVSQNPRHKITKRGQNVTFRCDPISEHNRLYWYRQTLGQGPEFLTYFQNEAQLEKSRLLSDRFSAERPKGSFSTLEIQRTEQGDSAMYLCASQRDNPNQPQHFGDGTRLSIL.

The chain employs TRBV20-1 and TRBJ2-1; 12 bases line up with TRBD2. This CDR3 comprises 14 residues. V was clipped by 6 bases and J by 7 bases; unmatched bases: 7. Germline CDR1 reads DFQATT; CDR2 reads SNEGSKA (reference sequence). CDR3 DNA sequence: TGCAGTGCCCCTAGCGGGAGGGCCGGGAATGAGCAGTTCTTC. It translates to CSAPSGRAGNEQFF.

The genes are TRBV21-1 and TRBJ2-7; TRBD1 is taken as the D call from the table, unchecked against the DNA. TRBV21-1 is given as a pseudogene. This CDR3 has 19 amino acids. The CDR3 protein is CASSKNDNNLPGDYYEQYF. The CDR3, as DNA: TGTGCCAGCAGCAAAAATGACAATAACCTTCCCGGCGACTACTACGAGCAGTACTTC.

The rearrangement links TRBV20-1 to TRBJ2-5; 8 bases line up with TRBD2. Germline V gene data show CDR1 as DFQATT and CDR2 as SNEGSKA (reference sequence). The CDR3 covers 14 residues. Trimming removed 5 bases from V and 2 bases from J; junction bases left unmatched: 7. The CDR3 protein is CSAPAGEVQETQYF. The CDR3 nucleotides are TGCAGTGCTCCAGCGGGAGAGGTACAAGAGACCCAGTACTTC.

J is TRBJ1-1 and V is TRBV12-3 or TRBV12-4, with D possibly matching TRBD1 (5 bases). The ends were cut back, 0 bases at V and 5 bases at J, with 10 bases in the middle. The CDR3 runs to 14 residues. The CDR3 coding sequence is TGTGCCAGCAGTTTAGCGAAGGGGCGTACTGAAGCTTTCTTT. It codes for CASSLAKGRTEAFF.